The rows below give T cell receptor beta chains drawn from one sample of a study of cytomegalovirus exposure and HLA in healthy donors. Profiled with immunoSEQ multiplex PCR; TCRdb holds only in-frame clones, not every one. This sample contains around 58,000 clones. Sequenced: PBMCs. These receptors were taken from a middle-aged man in good health and CMV-seropositive. Each CDR3 is given with its conserved first and last residue. Fields, in order: D gene, J gene, V gene, CDR3 DNA, CDR3 protein. The D gene is left open where the match is weak.

>TRBD1|TRBJ2-2|TRBV7-3
TGTGCCAGCAGCTTAGGGACAGGTACCGGGGAGCTGTTTTTT
CASSLGTGTGELFF
>-|TRBJ1-5|TRBV7-9
TGTGCCAGCAGCTTGAGGGCGGATAGCAATCAGCCCCAGCATTTT
CASSLRADSNQPQHF
>-|TRBJ1-2|TRBV30
TGTGCCTGGAGCCAGGGTGTCGGCTACACCTTC
CAWSQGVGYTF
>-|TRBJ1-1|TRBV29-1
TGCAGCGTCAAGCGAGCGTTGACCGATGAAGCTTTCTTT
CSVKRALTDEAFF
>-|TRBJ2-2|TRBV19
TGTGCCAGTAGATTGACAGCGAACACCGGGGAGCTGTTTTTT
CASRLTANTGELFF
>TRBD1|TRBJ1-4|TRBV11-2
TGTGCCAGCAGCTTAGATGACAGGGGAACTAATGAAAAACTGTTTTTT
CASSLDDRGTNEKLFF
>TRBD2|TRBJ2-5|TRBV27
TGTGCCAGCATGGAACTAGCGGGGGCCCAAGAGACCCAGTACTTC
CASMELAGAQETQYF
>-|TRBJ1-2|TRBV11-2
TGTGCCAGCAGCTTAGGTTCGGGGGGCTCTGGCTACACCTTC
CASSLGSGGSGYTF
>-|TRBJ2-7|TRBV5-1
TGCGCCAGCAGCTTGGCCACGGGCGGGGCCTACGAGCAGTACTTC
CASSLATGGAYEQYF
>-|TRBJ2-5|TRBV25-1
TGTGCCAGCAGTGAATCCGCAGGGTTATTAGGGGAGACCCAGTACTTC
CASSESAGLLGETQYF
>-|TRBJ2-5|TRBV2
TGTGCCAGCAGTGAGGAGACTAGTAGGCAAGAGACCCAGTACTTC
CASSEETSRQETQYF
>TRBD1|TRBJ1-1|TRBV5-1
TGCGCCAGCAGCTGGCGGGGACAGGGGGCTGAAGCTTTCTTT
CASSWRGQGAEAFF
>TRBD1|TRBJ2-7|TRBV6-5
TGTGCCAGCAGGCCTTGGACAGGAGCGTACGAGCAGTACTTC
CASRPWTGAYEQYF
>-|TRBJ1-3|TRBV14
TGTGCCAGCAGCCAAGTTCCGGTCTCTGGAAACACCATATATTTT
CASSQVPVSGNTIYF
>-|TRBJ1-5|TRBV7-2
TGTGCCAGCAGCGAGGCGGGGAGATCATACCAGCCCCAGCATTTT
CASSEAGRSYQPQHF
>-|TRBJ2-7|TRBV5-1
TGCGCCAGCAGCCGCGGGGCAGGATCCTACGAGCAGTACTTC
CASSRGAGSYEQYF
>-|TRBJ1-6|TRBV19
TGTGCCAGTAGTGTACTACAGGGCCCCCTCCACTTT
CASSVLQGPLHF
>-|TRBJ2-5|TRBV5-1
TGCGCCAGCAGCTTGGATCTGACTGCGAGTGCTGCGGAGACCCAGTACTTC
CASSLDLTASAAETQYF
>TRBD1|TRBJ1-1|TRBV29-1
TGCAGCGTTGACGACAGGGTGGATGAAGCTTTCTTT
CSVDDRVDEAFF
>TRBD2|TRBJ2-5|TRBV9
TGTGCCAGCAGCCTCACACAAGGCGGGGGACAAGAGACCCAGTACTTC
CASSLTQGGGQETQYF
>-|TRBJ1-1|TRBV5-1
TGCGCCAGCAGCTTGGCACAGAACACTGAAGCTTTCTTT
CASSLAQNTEAFF
>TRBD2|TRBJ2-3|TRBV4-1
TGCGCCAGCAGCCACCTAGGACTAGCGGGAGAGGGGATAGATACGCAGTATTTT
CASSHLGLAGEGIDTQYF
>-|TRBJ1-1|TRBV29-1
TGCAGCGTTGGCAGGGGCGGGAACACTGAAGCTTTCTTT
CSVGRGGNTEAFF
>-|TRBJ1-2|TRBV30
TGTGCCTGGAGCCTCCAGGGGGGCTACACCTTC
CAWSLQGGYTF
>-|TRBJ2-1|TRBV28
TGTGCCAGCGGCCTATTAGCGGTAGAGGGTTATGAGCAGTTCTTC
CASGLLAVEGYEQFF
>-|TRBJ1-5|TRBV18
TGTGCCAGCTCACCACAGGAGGGTCGGAAACAGCCCCAGCATTTT
CASSPQEGRKQPQHF
>TRBD1|TRBJ2-7|TRBV4-1
TGCGCCAGCAGCCCCCACGGGACAGGGGAAGGACTAGTCAACGAGCAGTACTTC
CASSPHGTGEGLVNEQYF
>-|TRBJ2-7|TRBV2
TGTGCCAGCGCCGCGGGCCAGCAGCCCTACGAGCAGTACTTC
CASAAGQQPYEQYF
>TRBD1|TRBJ1-5|TRBV19
TGTGCCAGTAACAGGGGGAATCAGCCCCAGCATTTT
CASNRGNQPQHF
>-|TRBJ1-2|TRBV6-1
TGTGCCAGCAGTCCCCAGGGAGGAGGCTACACCTTC
CASSPQGGGYTF
>-|TRBJ1-1|TRBV6-4
TGTGCCAGCAGTGAGGGGGCAAACACTGAAGCTTTCTTT
CASSEGANTEAFF
>TRBD1|TRBJ1-4|TRBV18
TGTGCCAGCTCACCAGGACAGGGCGACTTTAATGAAAAACTGTTTTTT
CASSPGQGDFNEKLFF
>TRBD2|TRBJ2-7|TRBV11-2
TGTGCCAGCAGCTTAGTGACTAGCGGGGGGCATAAGCAGTACTTC
CASSLVTSGGHKQYF
>-|TRBJ2-5|TRBV23-1
TGCGCCAGGCATAGGGGAGGACAAGAGACCCAGTACTTC
CARHRGGQETQYF
>TRBD1|TRBJ2-7|TRBV29-1
TGCAGCGTTGAAGAAGATGGACGGACAGGGGTAACCTACGAGCAGTACTTC
CSVEEDGRTGVTYEQYF
>TRBD1|TRBJ2-7|TRBV11-2
TGTGCCAGCAGCTTGGCGAACAGGGGGGCCTACGAGCAGTACTTC
CASSLANRGAYEQYF
>-|TRBJ1-6|TRBV15
TGTGCCACCAGCAGAGAGCCGAGCTATAATTCACCCCTCCACTTT
CATSREPSYNSPLHF
>TRBD2|TRBJ2-7|TRBV4-2
TGTGCCAGCAGCCAAGGGCGGGCGGGAGCCTACGAGCAGTACTTC
CASSQGRAGAYEQYF
>TRBD1|TRBJ1-2|TRBV29-1
TGCAGCGGTGGACAGGGTGGCTATGGCTACACCTTC
CSGGQGGYGYTF
>-|TRBJ2-7|TRBV7-3
TGTGCCAGCAGCTTAGGGGGGGCTAGCACGATCGAGCAGTACTTC
CASSLGGASTIEQYF
>TRBD2|TRBJ2-2|TRBV28
TGTGCCAGCAGGGGGACTACCACCGGGGAGCTGTTTTTT
CASRGTTTGELFF
>-|TRBJ1-1|TRBV5-6
TGTGCCAGCAGCCTAGGATTGAACACTGAAGCTTTCTTT
CASSLGLNTEAFF